The present TCR beta chain was sequenced within a study of human T cells and chemical hapten exposure (dated by TCRdb to the early 2020s). About the full investigation: For sensitization, 2% DPC in acetone was applied to a 2 cm by 2 cm area of upper inner arm skin. Libraries were combined into a pool for sequencing, and differences in TCR yield between samples came mainly from small differences in library volumes within the pool. Weekly therapeutic DPC doses were additionally applied to the scalp of patients throughout the roughly 25-week study period. The study tracked peripheral blood TCR repertoire changes in vivo during primary and secondary sensitization to the hapten diphenylcyclopropenone (DPC) in alopecia patients. The patient cohort, mostly female, included alopecia areata with under or over 50% scalp involvement, alopecia totalis and alopecia universalis. About 29 alopecia patients gave blood for TCR sequencing at one to four time points (pre-sensitization, 2, 6 and 24 weeks). Blood samples were taken from patients before sensitization (week 0) and then at 2, 6 and about 24 weeks after DPC sensitization. Patch testing was performed on the upper back with Finn chambers containing 0.01% DPC, and the patch tests were scored after 6 days according to International Contact Dermatitis Research Group standards. Study-wide findings and limitations: After repeated subsampling, the strength of the expansion versus patch-test correlation and the threshold at which it became significant changed. Significantly more large CDR3 similarity clusters were formed by expanded TCRs than by pre-sensitization or healthy control sets, consistent with antigen-driven responses. A positive correlation was found between the number of PT1 expanded TCRs and patch test score, with significance reached at thresholds 8, 16 and 32 but not 4. DPC sensitization did not change how many TCRs were above 1 in 1000 frequency, and no evidence was found of alterations in global repertoire structure. Because all patients had alopecia, a presumed autoimmune disease, the immune response of the patients might differ from that of healthy individuals.

Libraries were constructed by RACE. These reads were obtained on a NextSeq 500. Library preparation attached unique molecular identifiers to individual cDNA molecules for quantitative, reproducible TCR counting. Each blood RNA sample was used to sequence both TCR alpha and TCR beta chains. The original pipeline was this. A median of about 87,000 TCRs per sample was observed, with a range of roughly 20,000 to 750,000. The Decombinator software suite was used to annotate the V, J and CDR3 of the TCR reads. Every sample was subsampled to the same number of TCRs (28,000) for the PS versus PT1 abundance plots. TCRs were defined as expanded if absent before sensitization and observed at least eight times at the 2-week time point. The raw public data were reprocessed by TCRdb itself: fastp quality trimming at Q25, MiXCR clonotype calling, in-frame beta chains only. Entries that share a CDR3 protein sequence are merged under the most common genes and DNA. What appears here as the V and J calls and clone size reflects TCRdb's work, not the paper's. This sample is represented by fewer than 85,000 distinct CDR3 sequences; 11% of them were singletons. The ten largest clones add up to around 1.5% of the sample.

The time point label for this specimen denotes: patch test 2, 6 weeks after DPC sensitization. This specimen's treatment or condition label, per the study, means: therapeutic diphenylcyclopropenone sensitization with weekly scalp DPC. At each patch-test visit, blood was drawn before the patch test was applied. Eligible patients were aged 18 to 70, diagnosed with alopecia, deemed suitable for DPC therapy, and excluded if pregnant. Total RNA was extracted from unfractionated whole blood collected in Tempus Blood RNA tubes. This clonotype was counted only a few times. What antigen it recognizes has not been identified. No base-level quality is on record; no much larger clone is a single base apart. The germline ends are 11 bases apart after V is trimmed by 0 bases and J by 0 bases. From cysteine to phenylalanine, the CDR3 is 17 amino acids long. Only the CDR3 DNA is retained, 51 bases long and in frame from the first base. The germline V gene yields SGHVS for CDR1 and FNYEAQ for CDR2.

This chain joins TRBV7-6 to TRBJ2-2, with the D gene uncertain. The receptor's source is a man aged 18 to 29 with alopecia areata. Some clones in this sample may be carry-over from other donors' samples. Material: whole blood, obtained in connection with sensitization to the hapten diphenylcyclopropenone (DPC). For the CDR3, the sequence is CASSLAGGRANTGELFF. The nucleotide sequence is TGTGCCAGCAGCTTAGCGGGTGGCCGAGCGAACACCGGGGAGCTGTTTTTT.